The 15 T cell receptor beta chains presented below share a single source sample, sequenced in a study of post-analysis software for immune sequencing data. Their specific antigens are unknown. Unique molecular identifiers were carried by the TCR beta cDNA libraries. TCRdb analysed the PCR reads with MiXCR anew, one entry per CDR3 protein. Among around 400,000 distinct CDR3 sequences listed, approximately 37% were seen once. General study findings and limits: Patients carried roughly five TRBV segments more frequently than controls did, and TRBV5-6, TRBV5-1 and TRBV20-1 were among them.

The sample was blood. These receptors originate from a girl aged 2 to 10 with multiple sclerosis.

This clonotype showed up just a few times. The rearrangement joins TRBV5-1 to TRBJ2-7; D is perhaps TRBD1 or TRBD2 (6 bases each). TRBJ2-5 matches the DNA end more closely, so the J call is doubtful. The CDR3 extends over 17 amino acids. CDR1 is SGHRS, CDR2 YFSETQ, per germline. The CDR3 here is CASSLAWGAPNGETQYF. The DNA for the CDR3 is TGCGCCAGCAGCTTGGCCTGGGGGGCCCCGAATGGAGAGACCCAGTACTTC.

This clonotype has only a few counts. The chain is built from TRBV4-3 and TRBJ2-7; 7 bases agree with TRBD1. Germline loops: CDR1 LGHNA, CDR2 YSLEER. The CDR3 covers 15 residues. Trimming took 2 bases from V and 4 from J; bases not matched to a gene: 8. CDR3: CASSQSGKGAYEQYF. CDR3 nucleotides: TGCGCCAGCAGCCAATCAGGAAAGGGGGCATACGAGCAGTACTTC.

This clonotype was observed a handful of times. This sequence joins TRBV6-5 and TRBJ2-7, with D possibly matching TRBD1 (5 bases). Germline-derived CDR1 and CDR2 are MNHEY and SVGAGI. CDR3 length: 13 residues. V shed 5 bases and J shed 3 bases, with 11 bases lying between them. For the CDR3, the DNA is TGTGCCAGCAGTGGCAGGACACTCTACGAGCAGTACTTC. Protein: CASSGRTLYEQYF.

The rearrangement links TRBV15 to TRBJ1-2; 8 bases fit TRBD1. The germline V gene has CDR1 LNHNV and CDR2 YYDKDF (reference sequence). The CDR3 sequence is 15 residues long. The V and J ends lost 2 bases and 3 bases, in that order; junction bases with no gene match: 5. The CDR3 DNA sequence: TGTGCCACCAGCAGATACAGGGGGGTGGACTATGGCTACACCTTC. It specifies CATSRYRGVDYGYTF. Combining the CDR3 with reference TRBV15 and TRBJ1-2 gives the whole variable domain DAMVIQNPRYQVTQFGKPVTLSCSQTLNHNVMYWYQQKSSQAPKLLFHYYDKDFNNEADTPDNFQSRRPNTSFCFLDIRSPGLGDTAMYLCATSRYRGVDYGYTFGSGTRLTVV.

The chain employs TRBV6-5 and TRBJ2-3; D may match TRBD1 or TRBD2 (6 bases each). This CDR3 is 13 amino acids long. Germline assignment: CDR1 MNHEY and CDR2 SVGAGI. Deletions cut 0 bases from V and 8 bases from J, with 9 bases between. The CDR3 region is CASSYSGGGTQYF. CDR3 in DNA: TGTGCCAGCAGTTACTCGGGGGGCGGTACGCAGTATTTT.

This clonotype was seen a few times. This chain uses TRBV6-2 or TRBV6-3 with TRBJ2-3; maybe TRBD2 (5 bases). The V and J ends lost 4 bases and 0 bases respectively, with 8 bases between them. Germline CDR1 is MNHEY and CDR2 is SVGEGT. This CDR3 region has 14 residues. The CDR3 protein is CASSSRGSTDTQYF. In DNA form, the CDR3 reads TGTGCCAGCAGTTCCCGCGGGAGCACAGATACGCAGTATTTT.

The sample holds a few counts of this clonotype. The chain recombines TRBV4-1 with TRBJ2-7; D perhaps matches TRBD1 (5 bases). Trimming took 1 base from V and 3 from J, leaving 13 bases between them. CDR3 size: 15 residues. The germline CDR1 and CDR2 sequences are MGHRA and YSYEKL. Written as DNA, the CDR3 is TGCGCCAGCAGCCAAGTTCCAGGGAAGGACTACGAGCAGTACTTC. It translates to CASSQVPGKDYEQYF.

CDR3: CASSQSPRAEQFF. As DNA, the CDR3 is TGTGCCAGCAGCCAAAGTCCCAGGGCTGAGCAGTTCTTC. The chain employs TRBV3-1 and TRBJ2-1, with a weak D call TRBD1 (5 bases). This CDR3 is 13 amino acids long. The germline V gene has CDR1 LGHDT and CDR2 YNNKEL (reference sequence). V lost 2 bases and J lost 9, with 11 bases in between.

This clonotype was seen only a few times. The chain recombines TRBV7-2 with TRBJ2-5; D uncertain. The CDR3 runs 15 residues. The V gene lost 5 bases and the J gene lost 4 bases, with 17 bases spanning the gap. Looked up from germline, CDR1 is SGHTA and CDR2 is FQGNSA. Written as DNA, the CDR3 is TGTGCCAGCAGCAACCCCAGTGGCGGTGGAGAGACCCAGTACTTC. Translation: CASSNPSGGGETQYF.

This clonotype was counted a few times. The V gene is TRBV20-1, the J gene TRBJ2-7, with D unresolved. The V end was cut by 5 bases, the J end by 3 bases, with 8 bases between. CDR1 is DFQATT and CDR2 is SNEGSKA in the germline V gene (reference sequence). The CDR3 runs 11 residues. CDR3 DNA: TGCAGTGCTCCCGTCCTCTACGAGCAGTACTTC. This encodes CSAPVLYEQYF.

This clonotype has just a few counts. The chain joins TRBV12-3 or TRBV12-4 to TRBJ1-2; TRBD1 agrees at 8 bases. This CDR3 is 12 amino acids long. Germline trimming cut 8 bases from V and 4 bases from J; bases unmatched to any gene: 3. The CDR3 here is CASQGASYGYTF. The CDR3, as DNA: TGTGCCAGCCAGGGGGCTAGCTATGGCTACACCTTC.

This clonotype was detected only a few times. This rearrangement joins TRBV7-3 to TRBJ2-1; tentatively, D is TRBD2 (6 bases). The CDR3 covers 17 residues. With 5 bases removed from V and 0 bases from J, the gap between germline ends came to 17 bases. Germline CDR1 reads SGHTA; CDR2 reads FQGTGA. The DNA for the CDR3 is TGTGCCAGCAGCCCAATTCCGGGACTGGGCTCCTACAATGAGCAGTTCTTC. Protein product: CASSPIPGLGSYNEQFF. Supplemented by reference TRBV7-3 and TRBJ2-1, the full variable domain reads GAGVSQTPSNKVTEKGKYVELRCDPISGHTALYWYRQSLGQGPEFLIYFQGTGAADDSGLPNDRFFAVRPEGSVSTLKIQRTERGDSAVYLCASSPIPGLGSYNEQFFGPGTRLTVL.

V and J are TRBV14 and TRBJ2-5, with a weak D call TRBD2 (6 bases). V shed 5 bases and J shed 5 bases, with 15 bases lying between them. The CDR3 covers 14 residues. Germline assignment: CDR1 SGHDN and CDR2 FVKESK. The CDR3 here is CASSISGVEETQYF. The CDR3 DNA reads TGTGCCAGCAGCATCTCGGGGGTGGAGGAGACCCAGTACTTC. Using reference TRBV14 and TRBJ2-5 for the parts outside the CDR3, the full variable domain is EAGVTQFPSHSVIEKGQTVTLRCDPISGHDNLYWYRRVMGKEIKFLLHFVKESKQDESGMPNNRFLAERTGGTYSTLKVQPAELEDSGVYFCASSISGVEETQYFGPGTRLLVL.

This chain connects TRBV28 to TRBJ1-5, with D tentatively TRBD1 (5 bases). Germline V lookup: CDR1 MDHEN, CDR2 SYDVKM. Trimming took off 1 base at V and 6 bases at J, with 19 bases between the two ends. This CDR3 comprises 17 residues. CDR3 sequence (DNA): TGTGCCAGCAGTTTATTGCAGGGAGGGGCGGGCGGTCAGCCCCAGCATTTT. As protein: CASSLLQGGAGGQPQHF.

This clonotype was counted a few times. The J gene is TRBJ2-3, the V gene TRBV4-3; D gene uncertain. From germline, CDR1 is LGHNA and CDR2 YSLEER. The ends were cut back, 0 bases at V and 2 bases at J, with 9 bases in the middle. There are 15 residues in the CDR3. CDR3 region: CASSQDLGLTDTQYF. CDR3 nucleotide sequence: TGCGCCAGCAGCCAAGACCTAGGCCTCACAGATACGCAGTATTTT.